This T cell receptor (beta chain) appears in the sequencing data of a study of identical twins. The table lists this clonotype with a few counts. Its specificity is unknown. V gave up 6 bases and J gave up 4 bases; unmatched junction bases: 6. This CDR3 is 15 amino acids long. Germline loops: CDR1 SGHTA, CDR2 FQGTGA. TCRdb reprocessed the 5' RACE reads via MiXCR and lists one record per CDR3 protein. The repertoire includes some 690,000 distinct CDR3 sequences, about 20% of them detected once, and about 4.5% sits in the top ten. Study-level results: Twin pairs had excess sharing that was weaker in beta out-of-frame sequences.

Separately, the same data were catalogued under a study of T cells expressing NK-cell markers. That work states: Only alpha-beta TCR T cells were sorted in several experiments, using an anti-gamma-delta TCR antibody.

This clonotype originated in a woman aged 18-29 years in good health. The rearrangement joins TRBV7-3 to TRBJ2-2; 9 bases map to TRBD2. Sequenced sample: PBMCs. CDR3 region: CASSLAGVLTGELFF. CDR3 nucleotides: TGTGCCAGCAGTTTAGCGGGGGTCCTCACCGGGGAGCTGTTTTTT.